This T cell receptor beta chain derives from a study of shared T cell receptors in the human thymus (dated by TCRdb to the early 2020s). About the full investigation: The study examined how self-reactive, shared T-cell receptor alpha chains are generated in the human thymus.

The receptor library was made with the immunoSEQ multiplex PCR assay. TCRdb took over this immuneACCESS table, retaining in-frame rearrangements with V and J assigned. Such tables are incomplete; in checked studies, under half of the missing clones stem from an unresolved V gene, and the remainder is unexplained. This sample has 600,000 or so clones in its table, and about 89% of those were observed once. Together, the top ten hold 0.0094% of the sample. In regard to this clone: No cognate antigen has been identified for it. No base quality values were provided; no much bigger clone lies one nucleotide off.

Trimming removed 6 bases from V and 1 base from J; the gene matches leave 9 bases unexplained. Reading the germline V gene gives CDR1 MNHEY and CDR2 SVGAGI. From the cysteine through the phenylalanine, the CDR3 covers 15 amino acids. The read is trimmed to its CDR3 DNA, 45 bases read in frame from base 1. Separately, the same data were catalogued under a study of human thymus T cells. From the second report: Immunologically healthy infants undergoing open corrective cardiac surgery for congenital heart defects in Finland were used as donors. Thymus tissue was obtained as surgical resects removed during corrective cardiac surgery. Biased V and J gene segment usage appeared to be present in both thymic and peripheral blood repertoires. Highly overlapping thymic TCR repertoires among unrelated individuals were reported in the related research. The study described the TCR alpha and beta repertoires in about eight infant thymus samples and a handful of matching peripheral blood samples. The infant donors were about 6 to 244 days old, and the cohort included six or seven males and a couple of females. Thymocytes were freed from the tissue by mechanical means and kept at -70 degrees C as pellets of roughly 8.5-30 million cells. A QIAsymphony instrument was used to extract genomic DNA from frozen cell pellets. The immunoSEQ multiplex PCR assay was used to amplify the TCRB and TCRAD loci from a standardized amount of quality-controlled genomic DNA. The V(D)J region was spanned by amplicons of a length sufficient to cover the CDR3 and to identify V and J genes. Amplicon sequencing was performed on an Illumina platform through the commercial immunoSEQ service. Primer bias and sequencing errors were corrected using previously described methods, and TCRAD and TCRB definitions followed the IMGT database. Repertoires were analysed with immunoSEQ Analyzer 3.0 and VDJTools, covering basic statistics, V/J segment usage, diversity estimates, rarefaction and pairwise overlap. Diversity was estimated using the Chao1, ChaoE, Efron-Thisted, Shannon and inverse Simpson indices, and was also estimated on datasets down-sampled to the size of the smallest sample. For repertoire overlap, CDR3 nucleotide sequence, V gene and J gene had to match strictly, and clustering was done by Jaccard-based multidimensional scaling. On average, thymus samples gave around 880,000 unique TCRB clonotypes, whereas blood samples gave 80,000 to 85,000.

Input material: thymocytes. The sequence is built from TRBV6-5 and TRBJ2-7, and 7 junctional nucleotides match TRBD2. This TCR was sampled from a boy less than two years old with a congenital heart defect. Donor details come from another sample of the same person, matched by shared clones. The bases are TGTGCCAGCAGGCCCTCACTAGCGCGGTCCTACGAGCAGTACTTC. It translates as CASRPSLARSYEQYF.